The next 25 T cell receptor beta chains were all read from a single sample in a study of technical replicates of blood from four donors. Repertoires were generated with immunoSEQ multiplex PCR, while TCRdb's copy carries only in-frame clones and drops some. The sample yields tens of thousands of clones, 75% to 95% seen once. The sequencing input was T cells isolated from PBMCs. The receptors stem from a human donor in good health.

The rearrangement links TRBV28 to TRBJ1-1; D call uncertain. V was trimmed by 6 bases and J by 4 bases, leaving 12 bases between them. The CDR3 sequence is 13 residues long. CDR1 MDHEN and CDR2 SYDVKM come from the germline V gene. The CDR3 nucleotides read TGTGCCAGCAGCCGGGAGGGAGGCACTGAAGCTTTCTTT. Amino acids: CASSREGGTEAFF.

This clone was detected a few times. The V gene is TRBV29-1, the J gene TRBJ1-2, with D unclear. CDR3 length: 12 residues. V lost 1 base, J lost 8 bases, and 11 bases lay in between. Germline loops: CDR1 SQVTM, CDR2 ANQGSEA. The CDR3 region has the DNA TGCAGCGTTGAAGTGAGGGCTATGGGCTACACCTTC. This codes for CSVEVRAMGYTF.

The J gene is TRBJ2-7, the V gene TRBV11-2; no definite D call. The CDR3 spans 17 residues. V was cut by 1 base and J by 4 bases, with 20 bases left in between. Germline loops: CDR1 SGHAT, CDR2 FQNNGV. The CDR3 sequence: CASSLGWSEQFVYEQYF. CDR3 DNA: TGTGCCAGCAGCTTAGGGTGGAGTGAGCAGTTTGTGTACGAGCAGTACTTC.

The rearrangement links TRBV5-4 to TRBJ2-5; D is unclear. Germline lookup yields CDR1 SGHNT and CDR2 YYREEE (reference sequence). V was pared by 0 bases and J by 3 bases, with 6 bases between. The CDR3 spans 13 residues. CDR3 sequence reads: CASSLDSKETQYF. As DNA, the CDR3 is TGTGCCAGCAGCTTGGACAGTAAAGAGACCCAGTACTTC.

This clone has only one observation. CDR3 coding DNA: TGTGCCAGCAGTGAGGGACAGGGTGCAGAGACCCAGTACTTC. Translated: CASSEGQGAETQYF. The chain carries TRBV2 and TRBJ2-5; 9 nucleotides line up with TRBD1. Germline-derived CDR1 and CDR2 are SNHLY and FYNNEI. Trimming removed 3 bases from V and 4 bases from J; junction bases left unmatched: 3. The CDR3 runs to 14 residues.

In this sample, this clone turned up once. CDR3: CAWSVGARDTDTQYF. The CDR3 DNA is TGTGCCTGGAGTGTAGGGGCGCGGGACACAGATACGCAGTATTTT. This chain joins TRBV30 and TRBJ2-3, with D possibly TRBD2 on 6 matching bases. V lost 0 bases to trimming and J lost 2 bases, with 12 bases between them. This CDR3 has 15 amino acids. CDR1 and CDR2 from the germline V gene are GTSNPN and SVGIG (reference sequence).

The gene calls are TRBV6-5 and TRBJ1-2; the match to TRBD1 covers 10 bases. The CDR3 totals 12 residues. Losses at the gene ends were 6 bases for V and 12 bases for J; bases not matched to a gene: 7. CDR1 is MNHEY and CDR2 is SVGAGI in the germline V gene. The CDR3 region is CASRARDRGHTF. The CDR3 nucleotides are TGTGCCAGCAGGGCCCGGGACAGGGGACACACCTTC.

The chain carries TRBV5-8 and TRBJ2-7; D is possibly TRBD1 (6 bases). Germline values: CDR1 SGHTS, CDR2 YDEGEE. The germline V and J ends were trimmed by 6 bases and 5 bases, with 24 bases remaining between them. The CDR3 runs 16 residues. The CDR3 region has the DNA TGTGCCAGCACCATGGACGTACAGGGCGGAGTCCACGAGCAGTACTTC. It yields the protein CASTMDVQGGVHEQYF. Full variable domain (rest looked up from reference TRBV5-8 and TRBJ2-7): EAGVTQSPTHLIKTRGQQATLRCSPISGHTSVYWYQQALGLGLQFLLWYDEGEERNRGNFPPRFSGRQFPNYSSELNVNALELEDSALYLCASTMDVQGGVHEQYFGPGTRLTVT.

The chain links TRBV29-1 to TRBJ2-2; D call uncertain. The CDR3 is 11 amino acids. V gave up 6 bases and J gave up 1 base, with 3 bases separating them. Germline V gene lookup returns CDR1 SQVTM and CDR2 ANQGSEA. The CDR3 protein is CSVGNTGELFF. The CDR3 DNA reads TGCAGCGTCGGGAACACCGGGGAGCTGTTTTTT.

This sequence joins TRBV9 and TRBJ1-3; D unclear. The CDR3 sequence is 15 residues long. With 0 bases removed from V and 0 bases from J, the gap between germline ends came to 7 bases. CDR1 and CDR2 (germline): SGDLS, YYNGEE. The chain's CDR3 is CASSVGSYSGNTIYF. The CDR3 DNA is TGTGCCAGCAGCGTAGGGTCCTACTCTGGAAACACCATATATTTT.

The V call is TRBV2, the J call TRBJ2-1; weak D call: TRBD1 (6 bases). V dropped 2 bases and J dropped 10 bases, with 18 bases sitting between them. The CDR3 consists of 15 residues. The germline V gene encodes CDR1 SNHLY and CDR2 FYNNEI. CDR3 residues: CASSERQGNNNEQFF. The CDR3 DNA follows: TGTGCCAGCAGTGAACGGCAGGGGAACAATAACGAGCAGTTCTTC. Based on the CDR3 plus reference TRBV2 and TRBJ2-1, the full variable domain is EPEVTQTPSHQVTQMGQEVILRCVPISNHLYFYWYRQILGQKVEFLVSFYNNEISEKSEIFDDQFSVERPDGSNFTLKIRSTKLEDSAMYFCASSERQGNNNEQFFGPGTRLTVL.

The J gene is TRBJ2-5, the V gene TRBV30; D call uncertain. Germline V gene lookup returns CDR1 GTSNPN and CDR2 SVGIG (reference sequence). The V gene lost 2 bases and the J gene lost 0 bases, with 4 bases spanning the gap. This CDR3 is built from 12 residues. The CDR3 sequence is CAWSHNQETQYF. CDR3 nucleotide sequence: TGTGCCTGGAGTCACAACCAAGAGACCCAGTACTTC. Complete variable domain (other parts from reference TRBV30 and TRBJ2-5): SQTIHQWPATLVQPVGSPLSLECTVEGTSNPNLYWYRQAAGRGLQLLFYSVGIGQISSEVPQNLSASRPQDRQFILSSKKLLLSDSGFYLCAWSHNQETQYFGPGTRLLVL.

The J gene is TRBJ2-7, the V gene TRBV6-5; D is unclear. The germline gives CDR1 MNHEY, CDR2 SVGAGI. The CDR3 consists of 15 residues. Trimming pared 5 bases from V and 2 bases from J, leaving 16 bases between. DNA of the CDR3: TGTGCCAGCAGTCCTACTGACACCCCCGCCTACGAGCAGTACTTC. It codes for CASSPTDTPAYEQYF.

The chain couples TRBV15 to TRBJ2-1; TRBD2 is a possible D gene (6 bases). Germline V CDR1 and CDR2: LNHNV, YYDKDF (reference sequence). This CDR3 is built from 17 residues. The ends were cut back, 3 bases at V and 4 bases at J, with 19 bases in the middle. The CDR3, as DNA: TGTGCCACCAGCAGGGGCGGTCTGAGACTAGGGTACAATGAGCAGTTCTTC. Translating it yields CATSRGGLRLGYNEQFF.

This clone appeared a single time. The chain uses TRBV4-1 and TRBJ2-1; TRBD1 is a possible D gene (6 bases). The CDR3 spans 16 residues. Per the germline V gene, CDR1 is MGHRA and CDR2 is YSYEKL. Trimming stripped 1 base from V and 6 bases from J, with 16 bases between. CDR3 nucleotide sequence: TGCGCCAGCAGCCAAGGTGAAACAGGGAGTGGCAATGAGCAGTTCTTC. Its protein product is CASSQGETGSGNEQFF.

This chain joins TRBV15 and TRBJ1-2; TRBD1 aligns across 12 bases. This CDR3 comprises 20 residues. The ends lost 0 bases at V and 2 bases at J; junction bases unmatched: 13. Germline V CDR1 and CDR2: LNHNV, YYDKDF (reference sequence). CDR3 region: CATSRDLWGGQGASNYGYTF. The CDR3 nucleotides read TGTGCCACCAGCAGAGATTTGTGGGGGGGACAGGGGGCTTCCAACTATGGCTACACCTTC.

The chain is built from TRBV2 and TRBJ2-1; TRBD2 aligns across 7 bases. CDR3 length: 15 residues. From germline, CDR1 is SNHLY and CDR2 FYNNEI. J was trimmed by 5 bases and V by 11 bases; bases with no gene match: 15. CDR3 in amino acids: CASWGGDRWDNEQFF. The CDR3 coding sequence is TGTGCCTCCTGGGGAGGGGACCGATGGGACAATGAGCAGTTCTTC.

This clone was found once. J is TRBJ1-5 and V is TRBV6-1, with D possibly being TRBD1 (5 bases). V shed 6 bases and J shed 0 bases, with 12 bases lying between them. Germline assignment: CDR1 MNHNS and CDR2 SASEGT. The CDR3 sequence is 15 residues long. The CDR3 nucleotides read TGTGCCAGCAGGGGGCGGCATTTTAGCAATCAGCCCCAGCATTTT. This encodes CASRGRHFSNQPQHF.

Regarding this clone: An end of the junction differs from the germline gene, which may be a read error. V and J are TRBV2 and TRBJ2-5; 7 bases line up with TRBD1. The CDR3 runs to 15 residues. Germline values: CDR1 SNHLY, CDR2 FYNNEI. For the CDR3, the DNA is TGTGCCAGCAGTACCGGGACAGCCAGTATAGAGTCCCAGTACTTC. Its translation is CASSTGTASIESQYF.

The chain employs TRBV28 and TRBJ1-2; D might be TRBD1 (6 bases). Germline V gene lookup returns CDR1 MDHEN and CDR2 SYDVKM. The CDR3 spans 14 residues. V shed 5 bases and J shed 3 bases, with 13 bases lying between them. The CDR3 reads CASSGPGGDYGYTF. The CDR3 DNA reads TGTGCCAGCAGTGGCCCGGGGGGCGACTATGGCTACACCTTC.

The chain couples TRBV28 to TRBJ2-6; 11 bases are a match to TRBD1. CDR3 length: 17 residues. Germline trimming cut 7 bases from V and 1 base from J; bases unmatched to any gene: 6. Germline lookup yields CDR1 MDHEN and CDR2 SYDVKM. In nucleotides, the CDR3 is TGTGCCAGCACAGCCGGGACAGGGGGGTCTGGGGCCAACGTCCTGACTTTC. This gives the protein CASTAGTGGSGANVLTF. Based on the CDR3 plus reference TRBV28 and TRBJ2-6, the full variable domain is DVKVTQSSRYLVKRTGEKVFLECVQDMDHENMFWYRQDPGLGLRLIYFSYDVKMKEKGDIPEGYSVSREKKERFSLILESASTNQTSMYLCASTAGTGGSGANVLTFGAGSRLTVL.

This clone was detected only a few times. The chain links TRBV4-1 to TRBJ1-5; D is unresolved. The CDR3 is 13 amino acids. V was trimmed by 1 base and J by 5 bases, leaving 6 bases between them. The V gene's germline CDR1 is MGHRA and CDR2 YSYEKL. CDR3 sequence reads: CASSQVEDQPQHF. CDR3 nucleotide sequence: TGCGCCAGCAGCCAAGTCGAGGATCAGCCCCAGCATTTT.

The chain employs TRBV9 and TRBJ1-2; D call uncertain. Germline values: CDR1 SGDLS, CDR2 YYNGEE. This CDR3 is built from 15 residues. V was cut by 0 bases and J by 1 base, with 10 bases left in between. The CDR3 region is CASSVDRQNNYGYTF. In DNA, the CDR3 is TGTGCCAGCAGCGTAGACAGACAAAATAACTATGGCTACACCTTC. Filled out from reference TRBV9 and TRBJ1-2, the complete variable domain reads DSGVTQTPKHLITATGQRVTLRCSPRSGDLSVYWYQQSLDQGLQFLIQYYNGEERAKGNILERFSAQQFPDLHSELNLSSLELGDSALYFCASSVDRQNNYGYTFGSGTRLTVV.

This chain uses TRBV18 with TRBJ2-5; 7 bases are shared with TRBD1. Germline-derived CDR1 and CDR2 are KGHSH and LQKENI. V dropped 4 bases and J dropped 3; count of bases not matched to a gene: 17. There are 18 residues in the CDR3. Here the CDR3 reads CASSLNALGQMLEETQYF. The CDR3 DNA follows: TGTGCCAGCTCACTCAACGCTCTGGGACAGATGCTTGAAGAGACCCAGTACTTC.

The V call is TRBV7-9, the J call TRBJ1-1; no reliable D call. Looked up from germline, CDR1 is SEHNR and CDR2 is FQNEAQ (reference sequence). This CDR3 is built from 13 residues. The ends were cut back, 6 bases at V and 4 bases at J, with 12 bases in the middle. CDR3 protein: CASRKQVSTEAFF. The CDR3 DNA is TGTGCCAGCAGAAAGCAGGTGAGCACTGAAGCTTTCTTT.